The TCR beta chain under discussion was sequenced for a study of blood T cell repertoires in COVID-19. The overall study: PBMCs, B-cell-depleted T cells, or T cells were the source of the cDNA or gDNA that made up the material.

Method: immunoSEQ multiplex PCR; TCRdb's copy keeps in-frame clones and lacks some. The sample holds 50,000 or so clones, 60% to 80% seen once. V lost 7 bases to trimming and J lost 5 bases; unmatched junction nucleotides: 5. The germline V gene has CDR1 SGDLS and CDR2 YYNGEE. This CDR3 region has 12 residues. Sequencing was performed on peripheral blood. The rearrangement uses TRBV9 and TRBJ2-5; 7 bases match TRBD2. The clonotype originates from a human donor with active or convalescent COVID-19. The donor label of this sample is uncertain. The DNA for the CDR3 is TGTGCCAGCTCACGGGAGGCGGAGACCCAGTACTTC. Its protein product is CASSREAETQYF.